A single sample is the source of the 15 T cell receptor beta chains below, sequenced in a study of cytomegalovirus exposure and HLA in healthy donors. The PCR had 60 Vbeta and 13 Jbeta primers. Here immunoSEQ multiplex PCR was the method, and the copy in TCRdb shows in-frame clones only, minus some. The sample carries roughly 170,000 clones, 80% to 85% recorded once. Specimen: PBMCs. These receptors all stem from a woman aged 25 to 39 in good health and CMV-seronegative.

The rearrangement links TRBV30 to TRBJ2-7; D perhaps matches TRBD2 (6 bases). This CDR3 is built from 15 residues. V was pared by 0 bases and J by 3 bases, with 15 bases between. Looked up from germline, CDR1 is GTSNPN and CDR2 is SVGIG (reference sequence). The CDR3 loop reads CAWSVRTGVVYEQYF. DNA for the CDR3: TGTGCCTGGAGTGTAAGAACGGGAGTTGTCTACGAGCAGTACTTC.

The chain employs TRBV7-9 and TRBJ2-7; maybe TRBD2 (6 bases). Per germline, CDR1 SEHNR and CDR2 FQNEAQ (reference sequence). This CDR3 comprises 13 residues. The ends were cut back, 5 bases at V and 0 bases at J, with 8 bases in the middle. CDR3 DNA sequence: TGTGCCAGCAGCGCGCGGGACTCCTACGAGCAGTACTTC. Translated: CASSARDSYEQYF.

The rearrangement links TRBV6-1 to TRBJ1-1, with TRBD1 as a possible D gene (5 bases). The CDR3 runs 14 residues. The germline gives CDR1 MNHNS, CDR2 SASEGT. V shed 6 bases and J shed 9 bases, with 20 bases lying between them. Here the CDR3 DNA reads TGTGCCAGCAGGGACGGATGGGGGGGAGGTCAAGCTTTCTTT. Amino acids: CASRDGWGGGQAFF.

The chain links TRBV6-1 to TRBJ1-2; a possible D gene is TRBD1 (6 bases). Trimming left V 10 bases short and J 2 bases short, with 14 bases between. This CDR3 comprises 13 residues. Germline V gene sequence: CDR1 MNHNS, CDR2 SASEGT. The CDR3 reads CAITRQGNYGYTF. In DNA, the CDR3 is TGTGCCATCACGCGGCAGGGGAACTATGGCTACACCTTC.

This clone occurred once. The rearrangement uses TRBV5-4 and TRBJ2-3, with D uncertain. The CDR3 covers 14 residues. Germline-derived CDR1 and CDR2 are SGHNT and YYREEE (reference sequence). Trimming took 5 bases from V and 0 from J, leaving 10 bases between them. CDR3 region: CASRLSTSTDTQYF. CDR3 in DNA: TGTGCCAGCAGACTTTCCACCAGCACAGATACGCAGTATTTT. The variable domain in full, with the rest retrieved from reference TRBV5-4 and TRBJ2-3, is ETGVTQSPTHLIKTRGQQVTLRCSSQSGHNTVSWYQQALGQGPQFIFQYYREEENGRGNFPPRFSGLQFPNYSSELNVNALELDDSALYLCASRLSTSTDTQYFGPGTRLTVL.

The chain has TRBV14 and TRBJ2-6, with D possibly being TRBD1 (6 bases). This CDR3 is built from 16 residues. The V gene lost 5 bases and the J gene lost 5 bases, with 16 bases spanning the gap. Germline CDR1 and CDR2: SGHDN and FVKESK. The CDR3 protein is CASSNRRQVRANVLTF. In DNA form, the CDR3 reads TGTGCCAGCAGCAACCGAAGACAGGTCAGGGCCAACGTCCTGACTTTC.

This chain connects TRBV27 to TRBJ1-1, with 8 nucleotides matching TRBD1. Germline values: CDR1 MNHEY, CDR2 SMNVEV (reference sequence). The CDR3 extends over 15 amino acids. V dropped 7 bases and J dropped 1; count of bases not matched to a gene: 8. The chain's CDR3 is CASKNRGWRNTEAFF. In DNA, the CDR3 is TGTGCCAGCAAGAACAGGGGGTGGAGGAACACTGAAGCTTTCTTT.

This sequence joins TRBV7-2 and TRBJ2-3; 9 nucleotides match TRBD1. Unmatched junction bases numbered 6, after V lost 5 bases and J lost 0 bases. CDR1 and CDR2 (germline): SGHTA, FQGNSA. The CDR3 is 16 residues long. This chain's CDR3 is CASSAQGQGSTDTQYF. In nucleotides, the CDR3 is TGTGCCAGCAGCGCCCAGGGACAGGGCAGCACAGATACGCAGTATTTT.

V usage is TRBV28 and J usage is TRBJ1-6; TRBD1 might be the D (5 bases). The CDR3 spans 15 residues. Trimming removed 7 bases from V and 7 bases from J, with 17 bases in between. The germline V gene has CDR1 MDHEN and CDR2 SYDVKM. The CDR3 loop is CASNTAQGTNSPLHF. The CDR3 DNA reads TGTGCCAGCAATACAGCTCAGGGTACCAATTCACCCCTCCACTTT. The full variable domain, completed using reference TRBV28 and TRBJ1-6, is DVKVTQSSRYLVKRTGEKVFLECVQDMDHENMFWYRQDPGLGLRLIYFSYDVKMKEKGDIPEGYSVSREKKERFSLILESASTNQTSMYLCASNTAQGTNSPLHFGNGTRLTVT.

The V and J genes are TRBV7-2 and TRBJ2-5; the match to TRBD2 covers 7 bases. This CDR3 region has 16 residues. Germline V gene data show CDR1 as SGHTA and CDR2 as FQGNSA. The V segment lost 1 base and the J segment 5 bases; nucleotides outside the gene matches: 10. CDR3: CASSLGQAGSGETQYF. The CDR3 DNA sequence: TGTGCCAGCAGCTTAGGGCAAGCGGGGAGTGGGGAGACCCAGTACTTC.

V usage is TRBV6-5 and J usage is TRBJ1-1, with TRBD1 identical over 8 bases. Per germline, CDR1 MNHEY and CDR2 SVGAGI. The junction had 8 bases not matched to a gene; V was cut back by 6 bases and J by 5 bases. This CDR3 comprises 14 residues. The CDR3, as DNA: TGTGCCAGCAGCCTAGACAGGGGAGGTACTGAAGCTTTCTTT. It codes for CASSLDRGGTEAFF.

The chain is built from TRBV21-1 and TRBJ2-7; whether TRBD2, the table's D call, matches the DNA was not checked. TRBV21-1 is marked as a pseudogene. The CDR3 is 14 residues long. CDR3: CASSKEYGVYEQYF. CDR3 sequence (DNA): TGTGCCAGCAGCAAAGAATACGGGGTGTACGAGCAGTACTTC.

V and J are TRBV7-8 and TRBJ1-2, with TRBD1 matching 8 bases. CDR3 length equals 13 residues. Losses at the gene ends were 5 bases for V and 8 bases for J; bases not matched to a gene: 7. Germline loops: CDR1 SGHVS, CDR2 FQNEAQ. The CDR3 region is CASSPGGLWGYTF. DNA for the CDR3: TGTGCCAGCAGCCCAGGGGGCCTTTGGGGCTACACCTTC.

The chain couples TRBV5-1 to TRBJ1-4, with D hard to call. CDR3 length: 12 residues. The V gene's germline CDR1 is SGHRS and CDR2 YFSETQ. The ends were cut back, 4 bases at V and 3 bases at J, with 4 bases in the middle. The CDR3 nucleotides read TGCGCCAGCAGCCTCCCTAATGAAAAACTGTTTTTT. As protein: CASSLPNEKLFF.

V gene TRBV29-1 combines with J gene TRBJ2-5, with D possibly TRBD2 on 6 matching bases. CDR3 length: 15 amino acids. Germline V gene sequence: CDR1 SQVTM, CDR2 ANQGSEA. Trimming left V 1 base short and J 5 bases short, with 17 bases between. CDR3 DNA: TGCAGCGTTGAAGGCCCCGGGGGATCCGGGGAGACCCAGTACTTC. This codes for CSVEGPGGSGETQYF.